This entry lists 23 T cell receptor beta chains sequenced from one sample in a study of blood T cell repertoires in COVID-19 (dated by TCRdb to the early 2020s). The library was prepared using the immunoSEQ multiplex PCR assay. TCRdb re-hosts the immuneACCESS table, in-frame sequences only. Its copies lack some clones; in the studies checked, an unresolved V gene accounts for under half of them, and the cause for the rest is not known. The sample includes 250,000 or so clones, with approximately 81% observed a single time. Of the sample, under 5% is held by the ten largest clones. Material for sequencing was peripheral blood. The origin of the receptors is a man aged 60-69 years with acute or convalescent COVID-19.

The chain uses TRBV3-1 (or the pseudogene TRBV3-2) and TRBJ1-2; the match to TRBD1 covers 8 bases. The CDR3 consists of 14 residues. V lost 1 base to trimming and J lost 7 bases; unmatched junction nucleotides: 5. Looked up from germline, CDR1 is LGHDT and CDR2 is YNNKEL (reference sequence). The CDR3 bases are TGTGCCAGCAGCCAAGTGGTGACAGGGGTTGGCTACACCTTC. This gives the protein CASSQVVTGVGYTF.

The chain combines TRBV15 with TRBJ1-4, with D maybe TRBD1 (5 bases). V lost 3 bases, J lost 5 bases, and 10 bases lay in between. The germline V gene encodes CDR1 LNHNV and CDR2 YYDKDF (reference sequence). The CDR3 length is 14 residues. CDR3 amino acids: CATSRTALNEKLFF. CDR3 DNA: TGTGCCACCAGCAGGACAGCCCTCAATGAAAAACTGTTTTTT.

The chain carries TRBV5-5 and TRBJ1-2; no clear D. The CDR3 is 15 residues long. The V and J ends lost 1 base and 0 bases respectively, with 10 bases between them. Germline loops: CDR1 SGHKS, CDR2 YYEKEE (reference sequence). CDR3 DNA sequence: TGTGCCAGCAGCTTGTCTACCGACTCTAACTATGGCTACACCTTC. Amino acid sequence: CASSLSTDSNYGYTF.

This chain uses TRBV3-1 (or the pseudogene TRBV3-2) with TRBJ1-2, with 8 bases that match TRBD1. This CDR3 contains 14 residues. After removal of 2 bases from V and 4 bases from J, the junction contained 3 bases not matched to a gene. CDR1 is LGHDT, CDR2 YNNKEL, per germline (reference sequence). CDR3 sequence (DNA): TGTGCCAGCAGCCAACCTACAGGGGGCTATGGCTACACCTTC. The encoded protein is CASSQPTGGYGYTF.

Concerning this clone itself: The sample contains more than one DNA sequence encoding this CDR3. V and J are TRBV30 and TRBJ2-6, with D perhaps matching TRBD2 (6 bases). This CDR3 comprises 14 residues. The germline CDR1 and CDR2 sequences are GTSNPN and SVGIG (reference sequence). Trimming removed 3 bases from V and 1 base from J, with 7 bases in between. For the CDR3, the DNA is TGTGCCTGGAGCCGGGGGTCTGGGGCCAACGTCCTGACTTTC. This encodes CAWSRGSGANVLTF. Filled out from reference TRBV30 and TRBJ2-6, the complete variable domain reads SQTIHQWPATLVQPVGSPLSLECTVEGTSNPNLYWYRQAAGRGLQLLFYSVGIGQISSEVPQNLSASRPQDRQFILSSKKLLLSDSGFYLCAWSRGSGANVLTFGAGSRLTVL.

The V gene is TRBV19, the J gene TRBJ2-7; no definite D call. From germline, CDR1 is LNHDA and CDR2 SQIVND (reference sequence). The CDR3 is made up of 12 amino acids. V lost 5 bases to trimming and J lost 0 bases, with 5 bases between them. The CDR3 is CASSPSSYEQYF. Here the CDR3 DNA reads TGTGCCAGTAGTCCCAGCTCCTACGAGCAGTACTTC.

This clone was detected once. The rearrangement uses TRBV7-2 and TRBJ1-2; D call uncertain. In germline, CDR1 is SGHTA, CDR2 FQGNSA. This CDR3 has 18 amino acids. The V end was cut by 1 base, the J end by 4 bases, with 22 bases between. CDR3 residues: CASSLDLGLVSRGYGYTF. CDR3 nucleotides: TGTGCCAGCAGCTTAGATCTTGGTCTAGTAAGTCGAGGCTATGGCTACACCTTC. Together with reference TRBV7-2 and TRBJ1-2, the CDR3 gives the full variable domain: GAGVSQSPSNKVTEKGKDVELRCDPISGHTALYWYRQSLGQGLEFLIYFQGNSAPDKSGLPSDRFSAERTGGSVSTLTIQRTQQEDSAVYLCASSLDLGLVSRGYGYTFGSGTRLTVV.

The chain couples TRBV5-1 to TRBJ2-7; 9 bases line up with TRBD1. From germline, CDR1 is SGHRS and CDR2 YFSETQ. The J segment lost 6 bases and the V segment lost 1 base, leaving 8 bases of the junction unmatched. This CDR3 is built from 15 residues. The CDR3 loop reads CASSLTGGVGIEQYF. CDR3 nucleotide sequence: TGCGCCAGCAGCTTGACAGGGGGCGTTGGAATCGAGCAGTACTTC.

The rearrangement joins TRBV11-2 to TRBJ2-7; D unclear. Germline CDR1 is SGHAT and CDR2 is FQNNGV. This CDR3 is 14 amino acids long. Trimming pared 4 bases from V and 0 bases from J, leaving 10 bases between. This chain's CDR3 is CASSWAPPSYEQYF. CDR3 sequence (DNA): TGTGCCAGCAGCTGGGCCCCCCCCTCCTACGAGCAGTACTTC.

The chain uses TRBV5-1 and TRBJ1-4; weak D call: TRBD1 (6 bases). V lost 1 base to trimming and J lost 3 bases, with 10 bases between them. The germline CDR1 and CDR2 sequences are SGHRS and YFSETQ. The CDR3 sequence is 15 residues long. The CDR3 DNA sequence: TGCGCCAGCAGCTTGATGGGGGCTGCTAATGAAAAACTGTTTTTT. It codes for CASSLMGAANEKLFF. Combining the CDR3 with reference TRBV5-1 and TRBJ1-4 gives the whole variable domain KAGVTQTPRYLIKTRGQQVTLSCSPISGHRSVSWYQQTPGQGLQFLFEYFSETQRNKGNFPGRFSGRQFSNSRSEMNVSTLELGDSALYLCASSLMGAANEKLFFGSGTQLSVL.

The chain combines TRBV7-9 with TRBJ2-7; weak D call: TRBD2 (7 bases). The CDR3 consists of 15 residues. CDR1 is SEHNR, CDR2 FQNEAQ, per germline (reference sequence). V was trimmed by 5 bases and J by 2 bases, leaving 16 bases between them. Here the CDR3 reads CASSPRGGNAYEQYF. The CDR3 DNA sequence: TGTGCCAGCAGCCCGAGGGGGGGTAACGCCTACGAGCAGTACTTC.

This chain uses TRBV4-1 with TRBJ2-7, with 7 positions matching TRBD1. Germline V lookup: CDR1 MGHRA, CDR2 YSYEKL. This CDR3 region has 17 residues. V lost 0 bases and J lost 3; bases outside the gene matches: 11. The CDR3 coding sequence is TGCGCCAGCAGCCAAGACCCACCACAGGGGTACGTCTACGAGCAGTACTTC. It encodes CASSQDPPQGYVYEQYF.

The V and J genes are TRBV13 and TRBJ1-2; D is possibly TRBD1 (6 bases). The germline V gene encodes CDR1 PRHDT and CDR2 FYEKMQ (reference sequence). V was trimmed by 7 bases and J by 2 bases, leaving 17 bases between them. This CDR3 is built from 15 residues. In DNA, the CDR3 is TGTGCCAGCACGTTTACAGGGATTCGGAACTATGGCTACACCTTC. Protein: CASTFTGIRNYGYTF.

The CDR3 spells CASSQDGLGRFF. DNA for the CDR3: TGTGCCAGCAGCCAAGACGGACTAGGAAGGTTCTTC. The chain couples TRBV3-1 (or the pseudogene TRBV3-2) to TRBJ2-1, with 7 bases lining up with TRBD2. After removal of 0 bases from V and 15 bases from J, the junction contained 5 bases not matched to a gene. The CDR3 runs 12 residues. Per the germline V gene, CDR1 is LGHDT and CDR2 is YNNKEL (reference sequence).

The chain is built from TRBV19 and TRBJ2-2; possibly TRBD2 for D (6 bases). The CDR3 runs 12 residues. The germline V and J ends were trimmed by 7 bases and 6 bases, with 9 bases remaining between them. Germline V CDR1 and CDR2: LNHDA, SQIVND (reference sequence). The CDR3 nucleotides read TGTGCCAGTAATACGGGGGCCGGGGAGCTGTTTTTT. This gives the protein CASNTGAGELFF.

The V and J genes are TRBV7-6 and TRBJ1-4; 8 bases agree with TRBD1. This CDR3 contains 14 residues. V trimming: 6 bases; J trimming: 8 bases; junction bases outside the gene matches: 8. Germline CDR1 is SGHVS and CDR2 is FNYEAQ. The CDR3 sequence is CASSSRQGNEKLFF. The CDR3 coding sequence is TGTGCCAGCAGTTCTCGACAGGGGAACGAAAAACTGTTTTTT.

This chain joins TRBV27 and TRBJ2-1; 9 nucleotides line up with TRBD1. Germline CDR1 and CDR2: MNHEY and SMNVEV (reference sequence). J gave up 7 bases and V 5 bases, and 3 bases lay outside the gene matches. CDR3 length: 13 residues. CDR3 loop: CASSAGTGNEQFF. The CDR3, as DNA: TGTGCCAGCAGTGCCGGGACAGGGAATGAGCAGTTCTTC.

The chain is built from TRBV6-6 and TRBJ1-3, with D hard to call. The CDR3 length is 15 residues. Trimming removed 7 bases at V and 2 bases at J, with 15 bases between. From germline, CDR1 is MNHNY and CDR2 SVGAGI (reference sequence). For the CDR3, the DNA is TGTGCCAGCAACCTTAGACCCGGGACTGGAAACACCATATATTTT. Encoded protein: CASNLRPGTGNTIYF.

The chain carries TRBV9 and TRBJ1-2; 7 bases match TRBD1. The germline V gene has CDR1 SGDLS and CDR2 YYNGEE. The CDR3 is 13 amino acids. Trimming cost V 4 bases and J 4 bases; bases outside gene matches: 4. The CDR3 DNA sequence: TGTGCCAGCAGCCGCACAGGGGCCTATGGCTACACCTTC. Encoded protein: CASSRTGAYGYTF. The whole variable domain, remainder taken from reference TRBV9 and TRBJ1-2, is DSGVTQTPKHLITATGQRVTLRCSPRSGDLSVYWYQQSLDQGLQFLIQYYNGEERAKGNILERFSAQQFPDLHSELNLSSLELGDSALYFCASSRTGAYGYTFGSGTRLTVV.

The chain links TRBV7-8 to TRBJ1-5; weak D call: TRBD1 (5 bases). The CDR3 length is 16 residues. Germline CDR1 and CDR2: SGHVS and FQNEAQ. V was cut by 8 bases and J by 6 bases, with 23 bases left in between. The CDR3 region has the DNA TGTGCCAGCCGCTACCCGCAGGGAGGCGGCGGTCAGCCCCAGCATTTT. Translated: CASRYPQGGGGQPQHF.

This sequence joins TRBV6-5 and TRBJ2-7; the D is unclear. Germline V CDR1 and CDR2: MNHEY, SVGAGI. Between the trimmed V and J ends, which lost 8 bases and 4 bases, there was a span of 21 bases. CDR3 length: 15 residues. The CDR3 DNA follows: TGTGCCAGCGGCCGATCTAACTTGGGCCCTTACGAGCAGTACTTC. This gives the protein CASGRSNLGPYEQYF.

The gene calls are TRBV19 and TRBJ2-7, with a possible D match to TRBD1 (5 bases). CDR1 LNHDA and CDR2 SQIVND come from the germline V gene (reference sequence). There are 11 residues in the CDR3. V was trimmed by 6 bases and J by 8 bases, leaving 11 bases between them. The CDR3 coding sequence is TGTGCCAGTAGCCCAGGGTTCAAGCAGTACTTC. Residues: CASSPGFKQYF.

This chain uses TRBV27 with TRBJ2-7; TRBD2 agrees at 9 bases. The CDR3 is made up of 14 amino acids. CDR1 is MNHEY and CDR2 is SMNVEV in the germline V gene (reference sequence). The junction had 1 base not matched to a gene; V was cut back by 2 bases and J by 2 bases. The CDR3 loop reads CASSLASGAYEQYF. The CDR3 coding sequence is TGTGCCAGCAGTTTAGCTAGCGGGGCCTACGAGCAGTACTTC.